This T cell receptor (beta chain) is drawn from a study of PD-1 blockade in mismatch repair-deficient tumors. The study's findings and limits: About 4.5% of the 142 peptide-expanded blood TCRs were also found in tumor. Tumor-resident clones, often undetectable pretreatment in blood, expanded then contracted after pembrolizumab.

Method: immunoSEQ multiplex PCR; TCRdb's copy keeps in-frame clones and lacks some. This table holds about 15,000 clones, more than 80% found once. Sample time point: roughly ten-day in vitro stimulation with candidate neoantigen peptide 5. An approximately 10-day in vitro culture was run per each of about seven reactive peptides. The CDR3 contains 14 residues. Trimming at V came to 7 bases and at J to 4 bases, leaving 4 bases not matched to a gene. In germline, CDR1 is SNHLY, CDR2 FYNNEI. About this clone itself: Its antigen is currently unknown.

The specimen comprised cells cultured in vitro, sampled from a patient treated with pembrolizumab. This sequence joins TRBV2 and TRBJ2-1, with 10 nucleotides matching TRBD2. The sequence was collected from an adult with mismatch repair-deficient cancer. The CDR3 nucleotides read TGTGCCAGCATGGGGACTAGCGCGTACAATGAGCAGTTCTTC. Its protein is CASMGTSAYNEQFF.